Below, one TCR beta chain is given with its context. Its target is unknown. Germline V CDR1 and CDR2: DFQATT, SNEGSKA (reference sequence). Trimming took 6 bases from V and 5 from J, leaving 11 bases between them. The CDR3 runs 11 residues. The data were produced by immunoSEQ multiplex PCR, yet TCRdb's version contains in-frame clones alone and is incomplete. The data hold about 32,000 clones, with about four fifths observed a single time. It was autoimmune disease history or systemic immunosuppression that excluded patients. Cycle 7 day 1, cycle 4 day 1, and baseline were the timepoints at which blood was sampled. The sample comes from a study of OX40 agonist ivuxolimab in advanced cancers. Turning to the study itself: Treatment received earlier with anti-PD-1, anti-PD-L1 or anti-CTLA-4 agents was allowed, and under 50% had some. Study findings and constraints: Circulating CD4+ and CD8+ T cells showed clonal expansion by week 6 at 0.1 to 3.0 mg/kg.

The sequence came from an adult with an advanced solid tumor such as melanoma, head and neck, liver or kidney cancer. The gene calls are TRBV20-1 and TRBJ2-7; weak D call: TRBD2 (5 bases). The sample was CD4+ or CD8+ T cells sorted from blood, taken in a trial of the OX40 agonist ivuxolimab. For the CDR3, the DNA is TGCAGTGCGACGGGGTGGGACGAGCAGTACTTC. Protein sequence: CSATGWDEQYF.